This passage covers 18 T cell receptor beta chains from one sample sequenced in a study of CD4 T cells in relation to SARS-CoV-2 and coronaviruses. TCRdb's copy holds only in-frame clones and misses some; the assay was immunoSEQ multiplex PCR. The sample carries about 59,000 clones, 86% recorded once. CD4+ T cells from unexposed donors were obtained before the COVID-19 pandemic (2011-2018). The specimen was memory CD4+ T cells from PBMCs. Receptors originate from a human donor in good health.

The chain joins TRBV7-9 to TRBJ1-3; D gene uncertain. Germline CDR1 SEHNR, CDR2 FQNEAQ (reference sequence). The CDR3 extends over 14 amino acids. Trimming removed 5 bases from V and 0 bases from J, with 8 bases in between. CDR3 nucleotide sequence: TGTGCCAGCAGCGACCTAAACTCTGGAAACACCATATATTTT. Protein: CASSDLNSGNTIYF.

The CDR3 DNA reads as TGTGCCAGCAGTCAACCCGGGACAGGGCACGAGCAGTACTTC. Translating it yields CASSQPGTGHEQYF. V is TRBV27 and J is TRBJ2-7; 9 bases map to TRBD1. Germline V CDR1 and CDR2: MNHEY, SMNVEV (reference sequence). This CDR3 has 14 residues. With V trimmed by 5 bases and J by 5 bases, 7 bases remained unmatched.

This clone has more than one count but fewer than ten. The genes are TRBV28 and TRBJ2-7, with a weak D call TRBD1 (5 bases). CDR1 is MDHEN, CDR2 SYDVKM, per germline. CDR3 length equals 14 residues. V lost 6 bases, J lost 4 bases, and 16 bases lay in between. The CDR3 DNA reads TGTGCCAGCAGAACCCCGTGGACATCGTACGAGCAGTACTTC. Residues: CASRTPWTSYEQYF.

The J gene is TRBJ2-6, the V gene TRBV19; D not resolved. V shed 7 bases and J shed 2 bases, with 9 bases lying between them. Germline CDR1 LNHDA, CDR2 SQIVND (reference sequence). This CDR3 comprises 14 residues. The CDR3 reads CASNVRAGANVLTF. CDR3 in DNA: TGTGCCAGTAATGTTCGTGCTGGGGCCAACGTCCTGACTTTC.

The rearrangement uses TRBV2 and TRBJ1-1; the D gene is possibly TRBD1 (6 bases). Germline loops: CDR1 SNHLY, CDR2 FYNNEI. Trimming took off 4 bases at V and 6 bases at J, with 9 bases between the two ends. The CDR3 extends over 12 amino acids. CDR3 sequence (DNA): TGTGCCAGCAGTGTAGGGGGTTCTGAAGCTTTCTTT. Encoded protein: CASSVGGSEAFF.

The CDR3 region is CASSPHSGADTIYF. In DNA, the CDR3 is TGTGCCAGCAGCCCCCATTCCGGGGCGGACACCATATATTTT. V gene TRBV11-1 combines with J gene TRBJ1-3; possibly TRBD1 for D (5 bases). The CDR3 covers 14 residues. V lost 5 bases and J 8 bases, leaving 16 bases between the germline ends. Germline V CDR1 and CDR2: SGHAT, FQDESV (reference sequence).

This chain joins TRBV5-6 and TRBJ2-5; D is undetermined. Trimming cost V 3 bases and J 2 bases, with 8 bases left between them. CDR1 SGHDT and CDR2 YYEEEE come from the germline V gene. The CDR3 sequence is 13 residues long. Here the CDR3 reads CASSWVLQETQYF. The CDR3, as DNA: TGTGCCAGCAGCTGGGTCCTGCAAGAGACCCAGTACTTC.

This clone was seen just once. V is TRBV3-1 (or the pseudogene TRBV3-2) and J is TRBJ2-7, with D uncertain. The CDR3 runs to 13 residues. Germline CDR1 is LGHDT and CDR2 is YNNKEL (reference sequence). Trimming stripped 3 bases from V and 7 bases from J, with 13 bases between. CDR3 bases: TGTGCCAGCAGCCAGGGCGGACGGGTTGAGCAGTACTTC. It translates to CASSQGGRVEQYF.

The rearrangement links TRBV9 to TRBJ2-7; D is unresolved. The CDR3 has 13 amino acids. Germline CDR1 is SGDLS and CDR2 is YYNGEE. With 4 bases removed from V and 6 bases from J, the gap between germline ends came to 14 bases. CDR3 sequence: CASSPRGLAEQYF. CDR3 coding DNA: TGTGCCAGCAGCCCCCGCGGTTTGGCCGAGCAGTACTTC.

V is TRBV6-5 and J is TRBJ2-7, with D possibly matching TRBD1 (5 bases). Per the germline V gene, CDR1 is MNHEY and CDR2 is SVGAGI. The CDR3 length is 14 residues. V dropped 7 bases and J dropped 2 bases, with 15 bases sitting between them. As DNA, the CDR3 is TGTGCCAGCAACCTCAAACAGGTTCCCTACGAGCAGTACTTC. This encodes CASNLKQVPYEQYF.

The rearrangement links TRBV6-1 to TRBJ2-1, with TRBD2 matching 11 bases. The CDR3 runs to 17 residues. V trimming: 2 bases; J trimming: 4 bases; junction bases outside the gene matches: 7. Germline lookup yields CDR1 MNHNS and CDR2 SASEGT. The CDR3 DNA is TGTGCCAGCAGTGAAACTTTTGGGACTAGCGGATACAATGAGCAGTTCTTC. It codes for CASSETFGTSGYNEQFF.

This clone was picked up one time. The chain links TRBV18 to TRBJ2-7; 9 nucleotides align to TRBD1. The CDR3 contains 14 residues. The junction had 0 bases not matched to a gene; V was cut back by 2 bases and J by 1 base. CDR1 is KGHSH and CDR2 is LQKENI in the germline V gene. The CDR3 coding sequence is TGTGCCAGCTCACCAGGGACAGGGTCCTACGAGCAGTACTTC. It codes for CASSPGTGSYEQYF.

This clone came up once. V gene TRBV28 combines with J gene TRBJ2-2; tentatively, D is TRBD2 (5 bases). The CDR3 loop spans 14 amino acids. Germline V CDR1 and CDR2: MDHEN, SYDVKM. Trimming left V 7 bases short and J 4 bases short, with 13 bases between. CDR3 nucleotide sequence: TGTGCCAGCACGAGCGGTCCCCCCACCGGGGAGCTGTTTTTT. This sequence encodes CASTSGPPTGELFF.

The chain employs TRBV7-3 and TRBJ2-1; possibly TRBD1 for D (5 bases). The CDR3 contains 14 residues. V was trimmed by 0 bases and J by 9 bases, leaving 12 bases between them. Germline values: CDR1 SGHTA, CDR2 FQGTGA. CDR3 region: CASSLTGAAGEQFF. CDR3 coding DNA: TGTGCCAGCAGCTTAACTGGGGCTGCCGGTGAGCAGTTCTTC.

This rearrangement joins TRBV28 to TRBJ2-2; tentatively, D is TRBD2 (5 bases). Germline loops: CDR1 MDHEN, CDR2 SYDVKM. The CDR3 is made up of 15 amino acids. V lost 2 bases, J lost 4 bases, and 11 bases lay in between. Written as DNA, the CDR3 is TGTGCCAGCAGTTTAGGACTCACCCCCACCGGGGAGCTGTTTTTT. This translates into CASSLGLTPTGELFF.

This clone was recorded a few times. The chain combines TRBV27 with TRBJ2-3; D unclear. Looked up from germline, CDR1 is MNHEY and CDR2 is SMNVEV (reference sequence). The ends were cut back, 3 bases at V and 1 base at J, with 11 bases in the middle. The CDR3 consists of 15 residues. For the CDR3, the DNA is TGTGCCAGCAGTTTCGGCGCCCTGCGCACAGATACGCAGTATTTT. Translation gives CASSFGALRTDTQYF.

This CDR3 is CASSLAEARGETQYF. CDR3 DNA: TGTGCCAGCAGCTTAGCGGAGGCCAGGGGGGAGACCCAGTACTTC. The rearrangement uses TRBV7-9 and TRBJ2-5; 7 positions agree with TRBD1. The V and J ends lost 0 bases and 5 bases, in that order; junction bases with no gene match: 6. Germline CDR1 and CDR2: SEHNR and FQNEAQ (reference sequence). The CDR3 has 15 amino acids.

The chain's CDR3 is CASSPSGAPYEQYF. The CDR3 DNA follows: TGTGCCAGCTCCCCGTCAGGGGCCCCCTACGAGCAGTACTTC. The rearrangement links TRBV11-2 to TRBJ2-7, with D possibly being TRBD1 (6 bases). V was clipped by 8 bases and J by 2 bases, with 16 bases between them. The V gene's germline CDR1 is SGHAT and CDR2 FQNNGV. The CDR3 contains 14 residues.